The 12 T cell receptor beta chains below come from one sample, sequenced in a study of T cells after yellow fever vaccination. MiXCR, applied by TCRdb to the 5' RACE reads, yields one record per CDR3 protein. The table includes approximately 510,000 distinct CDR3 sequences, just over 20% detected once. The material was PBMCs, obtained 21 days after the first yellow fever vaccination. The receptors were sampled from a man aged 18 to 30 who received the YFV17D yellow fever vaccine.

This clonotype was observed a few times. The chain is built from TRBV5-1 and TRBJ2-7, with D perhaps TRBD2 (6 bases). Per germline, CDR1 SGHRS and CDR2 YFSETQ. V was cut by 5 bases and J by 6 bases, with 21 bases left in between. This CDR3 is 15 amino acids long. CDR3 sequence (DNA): TGCGCCAGCAGGCCCCAGGAGGGTCAGCGAATCGAGCAGTACGTC. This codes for CASRPQEGQRIEQYV.

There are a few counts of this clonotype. The CDR3 coding sequence is TGTGCCAGCAGCCTCGACCCAAACTCTGGAAACACCATATATTTT. This gives the protein CASSLDPNSGNTIYF. V and J are TRBV7-3 and TRBJ1-3, with no clear D. Trimming pared 5 bases from V and 0 bases from J, leaving 11 bases between. Germline assignment: CDR1 SGHTA and CDR2 FQGTGA. This CDR3 has 15 amino acids.

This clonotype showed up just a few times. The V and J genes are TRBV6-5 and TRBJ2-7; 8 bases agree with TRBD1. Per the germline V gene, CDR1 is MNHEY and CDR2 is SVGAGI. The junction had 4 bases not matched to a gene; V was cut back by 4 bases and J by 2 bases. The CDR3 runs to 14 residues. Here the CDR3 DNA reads TGTGCCAGCAGTTGGACAGGGTATGCCTACGAGCAGTACTTC. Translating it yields CASSWTGYAYEQYF.

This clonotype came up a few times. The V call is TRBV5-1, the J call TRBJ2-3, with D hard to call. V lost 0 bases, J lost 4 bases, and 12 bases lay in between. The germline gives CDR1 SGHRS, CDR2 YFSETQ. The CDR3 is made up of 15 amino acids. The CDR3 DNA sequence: TGCGCCAGCAGCTTGGCTACTAAGAGCTCAGATACGCAGTATTTT. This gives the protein CASSLATKSSDTQYF.

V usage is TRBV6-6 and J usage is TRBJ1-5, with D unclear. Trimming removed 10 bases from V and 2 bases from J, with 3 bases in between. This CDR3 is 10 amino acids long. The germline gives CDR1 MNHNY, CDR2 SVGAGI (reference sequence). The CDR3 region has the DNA TGTGCCACCGGCAATCAGCCCCAGCATTTT. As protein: CATGNQPQHF.

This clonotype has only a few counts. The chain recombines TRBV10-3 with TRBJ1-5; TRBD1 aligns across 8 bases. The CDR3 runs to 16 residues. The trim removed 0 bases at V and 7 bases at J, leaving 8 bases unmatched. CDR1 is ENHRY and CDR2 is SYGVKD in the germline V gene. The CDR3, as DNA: TGTGCCATCAGTGAGTCGAGTCAGGGGGCCGGGCAGCCCCAGCATTTT. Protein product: CAISESSQGAGQPQHF.

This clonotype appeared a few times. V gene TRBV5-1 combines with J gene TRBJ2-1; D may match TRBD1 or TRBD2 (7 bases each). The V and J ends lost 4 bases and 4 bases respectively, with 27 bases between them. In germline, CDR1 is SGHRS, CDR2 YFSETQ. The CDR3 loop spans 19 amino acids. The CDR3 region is CASSPRPPLGGGGYNEQFF. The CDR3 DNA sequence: TGCGCCAGCAGCCCGAGACCGCCCCTGGGAGGGGGCGGGTACAATGAGCAGTTCTTC. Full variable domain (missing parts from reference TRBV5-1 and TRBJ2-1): KAGVTQTPRYLIKTRGQQVTLSCSPISGHRSVSWYQQTPGQGLQFLFEYFSETQRNKGNFPGRFSGRQFSNSRSEMNVSTLELGDSALYLCASSPRPPLGGGGYNEQFFGPGTRLTVL.

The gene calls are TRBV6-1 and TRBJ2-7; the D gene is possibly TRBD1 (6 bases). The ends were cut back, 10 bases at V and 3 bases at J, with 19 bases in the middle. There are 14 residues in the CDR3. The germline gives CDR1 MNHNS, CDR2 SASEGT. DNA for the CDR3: TGTGCCACCGAGCCCGGGACAAGTCTCTACGAGCAGTACTTC. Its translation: CATEPGTSLYEQYF.

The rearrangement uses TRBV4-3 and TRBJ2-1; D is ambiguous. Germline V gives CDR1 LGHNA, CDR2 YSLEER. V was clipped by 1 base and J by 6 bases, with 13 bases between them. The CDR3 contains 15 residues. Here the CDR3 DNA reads TGCGCCAGCAGCCAAGGGCAGAGGAAAGCCAATGAGCAGTTCTTC. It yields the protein CASSQGQRKANEQFF.

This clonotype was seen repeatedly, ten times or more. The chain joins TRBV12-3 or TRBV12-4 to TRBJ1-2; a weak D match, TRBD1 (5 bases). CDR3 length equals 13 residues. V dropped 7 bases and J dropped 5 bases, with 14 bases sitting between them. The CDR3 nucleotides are TGTGCCAGCAACCGGGACCGAGGATATGGCTACACCTTC. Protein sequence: CASNRDRGYGYTF.

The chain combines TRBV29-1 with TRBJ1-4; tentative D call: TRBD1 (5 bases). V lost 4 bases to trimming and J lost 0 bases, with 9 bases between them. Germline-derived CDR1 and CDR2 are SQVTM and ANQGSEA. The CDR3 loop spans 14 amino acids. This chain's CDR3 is CSVGGETTNEKLFF. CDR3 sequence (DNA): TGCAGCGTTGGGGGGGAAACAACTAATGAAAAACTGTTTTTT.

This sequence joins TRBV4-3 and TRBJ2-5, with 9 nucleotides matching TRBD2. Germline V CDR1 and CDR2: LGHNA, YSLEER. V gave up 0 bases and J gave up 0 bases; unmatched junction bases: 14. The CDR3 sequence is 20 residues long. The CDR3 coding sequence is TGCGCCAGCAGCCAAGATTATAGCGGGGGCCACTCCTTGTACCAAGAGACCCAGTACTTC. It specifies CASSQDYSGGHSLYQETQYF.